The T cell receptor beta chain described here comes from a study of blood T cell repertoires in COVID-19. Whole-study context: From T cells, B-cell-depleted T cells, or PBMCs came the material, which was cDNA or gDNA.

The study recruited people aged roughly 18 to 95 years across some 23 US areas. Donors in Cohort 3 who had recovered were those with two negative PCRs, healthcare professional clearance, or resolution of their symptoms. With regard to this clone: At the DNA level, this CDR3 is encoded by other sequences in the same sample as well.

Deletions cut 0 bases from V and 4 bases from J, with 7 bases between. Germline assignment: CDR1 SGHRS and CDR2 YFSETQ. The CDR3 runs to 13 residues. This table comes from immunoSEQ multiplex PCR, and its TCRdb copy is limited to in-frame clones, with some not included. The sample carries fewer than 350,000 clones, 85% recorded once. The TCR was taken from a woman aged 45-59 years who had recovered from COVID-19. The source material was PBMCs or T cells enriched from blood (not recorded which). The chain couples TRBV5-1 to TRBJ1-1; weak D call: TRBD1 (6 bases). CDR3 sequence: CASSLDRATEAFF. CDR3 DNA: TGCGCCAGCAGCTTGGACAGGGCCACTGAAGCTTTCTTT. Full variable domain (outside the CDR3, taken from reference TRBV5-1 and TRBJ1-1): KAGVTQTPRYLIKTRGQQVTLSCSPISGHRSVSWYQQTPGQGLQFLFEYFSETQRNKGNFPGRFSGRQFSNSRSEMNVSTLELGDSALYLCASSLDRATEAFFGQGTRLTVV.